The 32 T cell receptor delta chains given below trace back to one sample, sequenced in a study of gamma-delta chains in newborns, infants, children. TCRdb ran CATT on the reads. The sample consists of approximately 2,500 delta-chain clones, around 0.99% of them appearing once. Material for sequencing was blood. The source is a child who was a newborn, infant or young child, either healthy, febrile or measles-vaccinated (not recorded which).

There are a few counts of this clone. TCRdb records a much larger clone's protein for this DNA, with a difference at residue 4 that likely arises from a read error; the protein given is the translation of the DNA. The rearrangement joins TRDV2 to TRDJ3, with 9 bases fitting TRDD3. The CDR3 contains 21 residues. Trimming at V came to 5 bases and at J to 0 bases, leaving 16 bases not matched to a gene. The germline V gene has CDR1 GEAIGNYY and CDR2 EKD. The CDR3 loop reads CACGSADNWGTPSWDTRQMFF. CDR3 DNA sequence: TGTGCCTGTGGCAGTGCGGACAACTGGGGGACCCCCTCCTGGGACACCCGACAGATGTTTTTC.

As for this clone: The protein TCRdb gives is from a much larger clone and does not agree with this DNA's translation at residue 12, likely a read error; the protein shown here comes from the DNA. The V call is TRDV2, the J call TRDJ1; 11 bases line up with TRDD3. The CDR3 spans 15 residues. The germline V gene encodes CDR1 GEAIGNYY and CDR2 EKD. CDR3 sequence: CACDGLGDNTDELIF. The DNA of the CDR3 is TGTGCCTGTGATGGACTGGGGGATAACACCGATGAACTCATCTTT.

In the case of this clone: TCRdb pairs this DNA with a much larger clone's protein that differs at residue 4, likely a read error; the protein shown was translated from the DNA. The chain employs TRDV2 and TRDJ3, with 9 nucleotides matching TRDD3. The CDR3 has 20 residues. Germline V gene lookup returns CDR1 GEAIGNYY and CDR2 EKD. The trim removed 5 bases at V and 0 bases at J, leaving 13 bases unmatched. The CDR3 sequence: CACGPATGGPSSWDTRQMFF. CDR3 bases: TGTGCCTGTGGCCCGGCTACTGGGGGACCGAGCTCCTGGGACACCCGACAGATGTTTTTC.

Concerning this clone: This sequence is one base from a far larger clone and is likely a read error. Other DNA sequences within the sample encode an identical CDR3. This chain joins TRDV2 and TRDJ3, with TRDD3 identical over 8 bases. Looked up from germline, CDR1 is GEAIGNYY and CDR2 is EKD. V trimming: 4 bases; J trimming: 3 bases; junction bases outside the gene matches: 7. The CDR3 has 17 residues. This CDR3 reads CACDTVGGYWDTRQMFF. CDR3 nucleotides: TGTGCCTGTGATACCGTCGGGGGATACTGGGACACCCGACAGATGTTTTTC.

Sample share makes this clone medium-sized. It differs at one base from a far larger clone, so likely a read error. This chain's CDR3 is CACDILGASSWDTRQMFF. CDR3 DNA sequence: TGTGCCTGTGACATACTGGGGGCGAGCTCCTGGGACACCCGACAGATGTTTTTC. The rearrangement links TRDV2 to TRDJ3, with TRDD3 identical over 8 bases. From germline, CDR1 is GEAIGNYY and CDR2 EKD. V shed 2 bases and J 0 bases; nucleotides not matched to a gene: 5. CDR3 length: 18 amino acids.

The sample holds a few counts of this clone. TCRdb shows a much larger clone's protein in place of this DNA's translation, and the two differ at residue 8, likely through a read error; the protein shown is translated from the DNA. The V call is TRDV2, the J call TRDJ3; 8 bases map to TRDD3. The CDR3 contains 19 residues. Unmatched junction bases numbered 9, after V lost 3 bases and J lost 0 bases. Germline lookup yields CDR1 GEAIGNYY and CDR2 EKD. CDR3 sequence: CACDLLGAMSSWDTRQMFF. The CDR3 nucleotides are TGTGCCTGTGACTTACTGGGGGCTATGAGCTCCTGGGACACCCGACAGATGTTTTTC.

Concerning this clone itself: Since a far larger clone is one base different, this is likely a read error. The same CDR3 can be traced to other DNA sequences in this sample. This chain's CDR3 is CACDTWGSSSWDTRQMFF. Here the CDR3 DNA reads TGTGCCTGCGACACCTGGGGGTCGAGCTCCTGGGACACCCGACAGATGTTTTTC. This chain connects TRDV2 to TRDJ3; the match to TRDD3 covers 7 bases. Germline loops: CDR1 GEAIGNYY, CDR2 EKD. The CDR3 length is 18 residues.

As regards this clone: A read error likely explains this, since a far larger clone differs by one base. Other DNA variants within this sample encode the same CDR3. The chain links TRDV2 to TRDJ3, with D possibly TRDD3 on 6 matching bases. Germline V gives CDR1 GEAIGNYY, CDR2 EKD. This CDR3 comprises 18 residues. The DNA for the CDR3 is TGTGCTTGTGACACGGTGGGGGTTAAATCCTGGGACACCCGACAGATGTTTTTC. The encoded protein is CACDTVGVKSWDTRQMFF.

Concerning this clone: This likely stems from a read error, as it lies one base from a far larger clone. Other nucleotide sequences in the sample specify the same CDR3. This chain links TRDV1 with TRDJ2, with D possibly TRDD2 on 9 matching bases. The germline gives CDR1 TSWWSYY, CDR2 QGS. The length of the CDR3 is 20 residues. The CDR3 spells CALGGAFLLGVNFLTAQLFF. Here the CDR3 DNA reads TGTGCTCTTGGGGGAGCCTTCCTACTGGGGGTCAACTTTTTGACAGCACAACTCTTTTTT.

The sample holds a few counts of this clone. TCRdb pairs this DNA with a much larger clone's protein that differs at residue 14, likely a read error; the protein shown was translated from the DNA. The chain joins TRDV2 to TRDJ3; TRDD3 might be the D (5 bases). CDR1 and CDR2 from the germline V gene are GEAIGNYY and EKD. The CDR3 length is 16 residues. CDR3 residues: CACDTMGSWDTRQIFF. The CDR3 DNA reads as TGTGCCTGTGACACCATGGGATCCTGGGACACCCGACAGATATTTTTC.

This clone was observed a few times. TCRdb shows a much larger clone's protein in place of this DNA's translation, and the two differ at residue 12, likely through a read error; the protein shown is translated from the DNA. J is TRDJ3 and V is TRDV2; possibly TRDD3 for D (5 bases). CDR1 is GEAIGNYY, CDR2 EKD, per germline. This CDR3 is built from 19 residues. The germline V and J ends were trimmed by 1 base and 6 bases, with 21 bases remaining between them. CDR3 sequence: CACDTVDGSGTSDTRQMFF. The DNA for the CDR3 is TGTGCCTGTGACACGGTGGATGGGTCTGGGACCTCGGACACCCGACAGATGTTTTTC.

This clone was counted a few times. The likely explanation is a read error, given a far larger clone one base away. Additional DNA sequences in this sample encode the identical CDR3. The gene calls are TRDV2 and TRDJ1, with TRDD3 identical over 9 bases. CDR3 size: 15 residues. Trimming removed 4 bases from V and 0 bases from J; junction bases left unmatched: 5. The germline V gene has CDR1 GEAIGNYY and CDR2 EKD. The CDR3 loop is CACDGLGDNTDKLIF. CDR3 nucleotide sequence: TGTGCCTGTGATGGACTGGGGGACAACACCGATAAACTCATCTTT.

Comments on this clone: A far more abundant clone sits one base away, making this likely a read error. The same CDR3 is also encoded by other DNA sequences in this sample. The chain has TRDV2 and TRDJ3; D possibly corresponds to TRDD3 (6 bases). V shed 2 bases and J shed 3 bases, with 13 bases lying between them. Germline V CDR1 and CDR2: GEAIGNYY, EKD. The CDR3 runs 17 residues. The CDR3 DNA follows: TGTGCCTGTGACAAACTAGGGGATTACTGGGACACCCGACAGATGTTTTTC. It translates to CACDKLGDYWDTRQMFF.

This clone occurred a few times. The protein in TCRdb stems from a much larger clone and differs at residue 18 from this DNA's translation, likely a read error; here the protein is translated from the DNA. The sample contains more than one DNA sequence encoding this CDR3. The gene calls are TRDV2 and TRDJ3, with 12 nucleotides matching TRDD3. Germline values: CDR1 GEAIGNYY, CDR2 EKD. The CDR3 runs to 20 residues. Here the CDR3 reads CACDTVLGDTRSWDTRQIFF. The CDR3, as DNA: TGTGCCTGTGACACCGTACTGGGGGATACCCGCTCCTGGGACACCCGACAGATATTTTTC.

The sample holds a few counts of this clone. TCRdb's entry gives the protein of a much larger clone, which mismatches this DNA's translation at residue 16, likely from a read error; the protein reported here is translated from the DNA. The chain carries TRDV2 and TRDJ3, with TRDD3 matching 9 bases. The CDR3 runs to 17 residues. Germline loops: CDR1 GEAIGNYY, CDR2 EKD. The CDR3 DNA reads TGTGCCTGTGACGTACTGGGGGACTCCTGGGACACCCGACAGATGATTTTC. Encoded protein: CACDVLGDSWDTRQMIF.

With respect to this clone: Translating this DNA gives a protein that differs at residue 3 from the TCRdb one, which belongs to a much larger clone; a read error is likely, and the protein shown is this translation. The rearrangement links TRDV2 to TRDJ3, with TRDD3 matching over 9 bases. CDR1 and CDR2 (germline): GEAIGNYY, EKD. The CDR3 loop spans 18 amino acids. CDR3 DNA: TGTGCCTATGACAACTTGGGGGATAGCTCCTGGGACACCCGACAGATGTTTTTC. It yields the protein CAYDNLGDSSWDTRQMFF.

This clone was seen only a few times. TCRdb's protein, taken from a much larger clone, differs from this DNA's translation at residue 3, likely owing to a read error; the protein displayed comes from the DNA. The chain joins TRDV2 to TRDJ2; 10 bases match TRDD3. The CDR3 sequence is 15 residues long. Per germline, CDR1 GEAIGNYY and CDR2 EKD. The CDR3 region is CASDILGDLTAQLFF. The CDR3, as DNA: TGTGCCAGTGACATACTGGGGGATTTGACAGCGCAACTCTTCTTT.

Turning to this clone: The protein TCRdb lists belongs to a much larger clone and differs from this DNA's translation at residue 7, which points to a read error; the protein shown is made from the DNA. The chain recombines TRDV2 with TRDJ3, with 7 bases fitting TRDD3. Germline V CDR1 and CDR2: GEAIGNYY, EKD. V dropped 0 bases and J dropped 2; count of bases not matched to a gene: 6. The CDR3 loop spans 18 amino acids. The CDR3 DNA reads as TGTGCCTGTGACACCGTACCGGGGGATCCCTGGGACACCCGACAGATGTTTTTC. Translating gives CACDTVPGDPWDTRQMFF.

This clone was counted at least ten times. A much larger clone lies one base from this, so it may be a read error. The V call is TRDV2, the J call TRDJ3; 10 bases match TRDD3. Germline V gene sequence: CDR1 GEAIGNYY, CDR2 EKD. The CDR3 loop spans 18 amino acids. The CDR3 is CACDTVGGYSWDTRQTFF. The CDR3 DNA is TGTGCCTGTGACACCGTTGGGGGATACTCCTGGGACACCCGACAGACGTTTTTC.

A word on this clone: A far larger clone is one base from this, pointing to a likely read error. In the same sample, other DNA sequences code for this CDR3. V is TRDV2 and J is TRDJ3; 10 bases match TRDD3. The CDR3 has 17 amino acids. The ends lost 2 bases at V and 4 bases at J; junction bases unmatched: 4. Germline values: CDR1 GEAIGNYY, CDR2 EKD. CDR3 residues: CACDKLGDYWDTRQMFF. As DNA, the CDR3 is TGTGCCTGTGACAAACTGGGGGATTATTGGGACACCCGACAGATGTTTTTC.

In its sample, this clone was seen a few times. One base separates it from a far larger clone, so it is likely a read error. The sample has other DNA sequences that encode this CDR3 too. The chain joins TRDV2 to TRDJ3, with a tentative D call TRDD3 (6 bases). The CDR3 is made up of 18 amino acids. Trimming removed 0 bases at V and 4 bases at J, with 15 bases between. Germline V gene sequence: CDR1 GEAIGNYY, CDR2 EKD. The CDR3 region has the DNA TGTGCCTGTGACACCTGGGGGTCGAGCTCTTGGGACACCCGACAGATGTTTTTC. Protein product: CACDTWGSSSWDTRQMFF.

Only a few counts were recorded for this clone. Translating this DNA gives a protein that differs at residue 9 from the TCRdb one, which belongs to a much larger clone; a read error is likely, and the protein shown is this translation. In nucleotides, the CDR3 is TGTGCCTGTGACACCGTACTGGGGGGTACCCGCTCCTGGGACACCCGACAGATGTTTTTC. It specifies CACDTVLGGTRSWDTRQMFF. The J gene is TRDJ3, the V gene TRDV2, with 8 bases matching TRDD3. This CDR3 is built from 20 residues. V shed 0 bases, J shed 0 bases, and the junction held 9 bases outside the gene matches. CDR1 GEAIGNYY and CDR2 EKD come from the germline V gene.

This clone was seen only a few times. TCRdb's listed protein matches a much larger clone and diverges from this DNA's translation at residue 3, likely through a read error; the protein shown comes from the DNA. The chain recombines TRDV2 with TRDJ2; 9 nucleotides line up with TRDD3. The CDR3 is 16 residues long. CDR1 GEAIGNYY and CDR2 EKD come from the germline V gene. CDR3 nucleotides: TGTGCCTTTGACACCGTGGGGGATACTTTGACAGCACAACTCTTCTTT. This codes for CAFDTVGDTLTAQLFF.

About this clone: The protein that TCRdb holds for this DNA derives from a much larger clone and differs from the translated DNA at residue 2, which likely indicates a read error; the protein shown here is translated from the DNA. The gene calls are TRDV2 and TRDJ3; D gene unclear. The germline V gene has CDR1 GEAIGNYY and CDR2 EKD. The CDR3 consists of 16 residues. The CDR3 DNA is TGTTCCTGTGACACCATGGGATCCTGGGACACCCGACAGATGTTTTTC. Amino acids: CSCDTMGSWDTRQMFF.

Of note for this clone: One base separates it from a far larger clone, so it is likely a read error. This sample also contains other DNA sequences that code for the same CDR3. This chain connects TRDV2 to TRDJ2, with 8 bases matching TRDD3. Trimming removed 1 base from V and 4 bases from J; junction bases left unmatched: 4. Germline CDR1 is GEAIGNYY and CDR2 is EKD. This CDR3 spans 15 amino acids. The CDR3, as DNA: TGTGCCTGTGACACACTTGGGGATACGACAGCACAACTCTTCTTT. The encoded protein is CACDTLGDTTAQLFF.

Concerning this clone: The TCRdb record carries a much larger clone's protein, which differs from this DNA's translation at residue 14; a read error is the likely cause, and the protein listed here is the DNA translation. V usage is TRDV2 and J usage is TRDJ2; TRDD3 agrees at 13 bases. V shed 3 bases and J 9 bases; nucleotides not matched to a gene: 15. Germline CDR1 and CDR2: GEAIGNYY and EKD. The CDR3 covers 18 residues. The CDR3 coding sequence is TGTGCCTGTGACCCTTGTACTGGGGGATACGATCACCCAACACAACTCTTCTTT. Translated, it gives CACDPCTGGYDHPTQLFF.

Points on this clone: A far larger clone is one base from this, pointing to a likely read error. The sample carries other DNA sequences with the same CDR3. This chain connects TRDV2 to TRDJ3; 8 bases agree with TRDD3. This CDR3 spans 20 amino acids. The germline CDR1 and CDR2 sequences are GEAIGNYY and EKD. V trimming: 0 bases; J trimming: 0 bases; junction bases outside the gene matches: 9. The CDR3: CACDTVLGGRSSWDTRQMFF. The CDR3 DNA follows: TGTGCCTGTGACACCGTACTGGGGGGTCGGAGCTCCTGGGACACCCGACAGATGTTTTTC.

On this clone: TCRdb pairs this DNA with a much larger clone's protein that differs at residue 3, likely a read error; the protein shown was translated from the DNA. The rearrangement links TRDV2 to TRDJ1; TRDD3 aligns across 7 bases. This CDR3 spans 14 amino acids. Germline V gene lookup returns CDR1 GEAIGNYY and CDR2 EKD. The chain's CDR3 is CASDKLGATDKLIF. The CDR3 region has the DNA TGTGCCAGTGACAAGCTGGGGGCCACCGATAAACTCATCTTT.

This clone showed up many times. This likely stems from a read error, as it lies one base from a far larger clone. Other DNA sequences from this sample encode an identical CDR3 as well. The chain couples TRDV2 to TRDJ2; 7 bases match TRDD3. Germline lookup yields CDR1 GEAIGNYY and CDR2 EKD. This CDR3 is built from 15 residues. CDR3 coding DNA: TGTGCCTGCGACACCGTGGGGGACACCACAGCACAACTCTTCTTT. Protein: CACDTVGDTTAQLFF.

A word on this clone: The protein TCRdb lists belongs to a much larger clone and differs from this DNA's translation at residue 5, which points to a read error; the protein shown is made from the DNA. The V gene is TRDV2, the J gene TRDJ3, with 8 bases matching TRDD3. The germline V gene has CDR1 GEAIGNYY and CDR2 EKD. The CDR3 is 18 residues long. V lost 2 bases, J lost 0 bases, and 5 bases stayed unmatched. The CDR3 protein is CACDMLGESSWDTRQMFF. CDR3 sequence (DNA): TGTGCCTGTGACATGCTGGGGGAGAGCTCCTGGGACACCCGACAGATGTTTTTC.

By frequency in the sample, this clone is large. This sample also contains other DNA sequences that code for the same CDR3. This chain joins TRDV2 and TRDJ1; 11 bases line up with TRDD3. The CDR3 extends over 14 amino acids. Trimming took 3 bases from V and 8 from J; bases not matched to a gene: 7. Germline CDR1 and CDR2: GEAIGNYY and EKD. Here the CDR3 DNA reads TGTGCCTGTGACGTACTGGGGGATAAGAACAAACTCATCTTT. This translates into CACDVLGDKNKLIF.

Concerning this clone: This DNA's translation differs at residue 3 from TCRdb's protein, which comes from a much larger clone; a read error is likely, and the protein shown is translated from the DNA. The chain carries TRDV2 and TRDJ3, with 12 bases aligning to TRDD3. The CDR3 is 20 residues long. Per germline, CDR1 GEAIGNYY and CDR2 EKD. The CDR3 is CAGDTYWGIPRSWDTRQMFF. CDR3 DNA: TGTGCCGGTGACACCTACTGGGGGATACCACGCTCCTGGGACACCCGACAGATGTTTTTC.